This TCR beta chain was retrieved from a study of T cell repertoires in cytomegalovirus infection. About the research overall: CMV epitopes that were recently identified and HLA-C-restricted were used alongside well-studied HLA-B-restricted ones. CMV infection together with matching HLA type was indicated by public TCR beta signatures. General study results and limits: Using cumulative public TCR beta family frequency, the authors identified those who carried CMV together with the relevant HLA. HLA-C-restricted CMV clonotypes gave the most frequent clonotype in two of eight donors.

This CDR3 contains 15 residues. Germline CDR1 and CDR2: SGHTA and FQGNSA. Trimming at V came to 5 bases and at J to 6 bases, leaving 9 bases not matched to a gene. This clonotype has just a few counts. The target antigen is unknown. TCRdb reanalysed the reads using MiXCR and keeps one entry per CDR3 protein. Of approximately 300,000 distinct CDR3 sequences in the sample, about 28% are singletons; the top ten hold about 19%. The sequencing used cultured PBMCs, collected from culture after CMV antigen stimulation. The sequence derives from a human donor in good health (CMV status not recorded). Some clones in this sample may be carry-over from other donors' samples. The gene calls are TRBV7-2 and TRBJ1-5; 8 bases align to TRBD1. DNA of the CDR3: TGTGCCAGCAGCGTCGGGACAGGTAATATTCAGCCCCAGCATTTT. Translated, it gives CASSVGTGNIQPQHF.